This TCR beta chain was observed in a study of response to subunit inactivated influenza vaccine. Findings of the study overall: With each seasonal influenza vaccination, the authors suggested, few new T cells are recruited.

This clonotype was counted a few times. Its antigen is not identified. From the RT-PCR reads, TCRdb called clonotypes with MiXCR, one entry per CDR3 protein. The table records 530,000 or so distinct CDR3 sequences, roughly 15% of them present only once. Trimming at V came to 6 bases and at J to 3 bases, leaving 8 bases not matched to a gene. CDR1 and CDR2 from the germline V gene are DFQATT and SNEGSKA (reference sequence). This CDR3 contains 14 residues. V is TRBV20-1 and J is TRBJ2-3; 8 bases map to TRBD2. This sample comprised PBMCs from blood, obtained 11 to 12 days after vaccination. The clonotype comes from a man aged 50 or older who received an inactivated influenza vaccine. The chain's CDR3 is CSALSGIATDTQYF. CDR3 in DNA: TGCAGTGCCCTTAGCGGGATAGCGACAGATACGCAGTATTTT.